This record covers a single TCR beta chain. Its matching antigen is unknown. Sequenced material consisted of expressed TCRB transcripts (all of the isolated RNA was reverse transcribed). Libraries were prepared by immunoSEQ multiplex PCR; TCRdb keeps only in-frame clonotypes and omits some of them. Of approximately 360,000 clones listed, around 13% are singletons. V was trimmed by 0 bases and J by 5 bases, leaving 11 bases between them. Germline CDR1 is SGHDN and CDR2 is FVKESK. The CDR3 contains 15 residues. The sample belongs to a study of beta chain features in type 1 diabetes. Study-level information: Age and gender were similar between patients and healthy donors, as were cell yields.

Findings of the study overall: In all four CD4+ subsets, TCRB CDR3 length was significantly, moderately reduced in type 1 diabetes. Junctions at VDJ sites from type 1 diabetes patients had fewer insertions and more deletions. Small HLA sub-analyses could not settle whether HLA shapes TCRB rearrangement. Sampled from patients, naive, central memory and Treg TCRB repertoires appeared more similar than those sampled from healthy donors.

The sequenced material came from naive CD4+ T cells from blood. This sequence joins TRBV14 and TRBJ2-1, with a weak D call TRBD2 (6 bases). The receptor was isolated from a woman aged 18-35 years with type 1 diabetes. CDR3 DNA sequence: TGTGCCAGCAGCCAAGAAGGGAGGCACCACAATGAGCAGTTCTTC. Its protein product is CASSQEGRHHNEQFF.